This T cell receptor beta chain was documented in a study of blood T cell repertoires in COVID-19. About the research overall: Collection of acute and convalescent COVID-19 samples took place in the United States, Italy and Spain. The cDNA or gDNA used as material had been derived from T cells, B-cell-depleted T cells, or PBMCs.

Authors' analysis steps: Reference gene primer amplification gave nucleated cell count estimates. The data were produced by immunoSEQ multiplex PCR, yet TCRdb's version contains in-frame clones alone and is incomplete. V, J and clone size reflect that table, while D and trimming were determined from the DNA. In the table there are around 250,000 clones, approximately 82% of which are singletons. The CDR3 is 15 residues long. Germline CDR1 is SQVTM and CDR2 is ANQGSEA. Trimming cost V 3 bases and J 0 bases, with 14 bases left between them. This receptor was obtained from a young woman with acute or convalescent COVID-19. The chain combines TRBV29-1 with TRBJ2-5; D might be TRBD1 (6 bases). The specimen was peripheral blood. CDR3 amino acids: CSVERQGSNQETQYF. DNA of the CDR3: TGCAGCGTTGAGAGGCAGGGGAGCAACCAAGAGACCCAGTACTTC.